The following is a T cell receptor beta chain sequence with its context. Enrollees, 18 to 89 years old, lived in some 24 US areas. Participants' own reports of clinical history determined their cohort assignment. These data are taken from a study of blood T cell repertoires in COVID-19. Study information: Some COVID-19 samples were acute and others convalescent; all came from the United States, Italy and Spain.

In the original processing: Cell counts per sample came from amplifying reference gene primers. Here immunoSEQ multiplex PCR was the method, and the copy in TCRdb shows in-frame clones only, minus some. The V and J calls and the clone size are those of that table, but D and trimming were determined from the DNA. The profile covers over 300,000 clones, with approximately 90% appearing a single time and over 0.9% taken by the ten largest. Germline V gene sequence: CDR1 LGHNA, CDR2 YSLEER. Trimming took off 0 bases at V and 5 bases at J, with 13 bases between the two ends. CDR3 size: 16 residues. Sequenced sample: PBMCs or T cells enriched from blood (not recorded which). The TCR was taken from a woman aged 30 to 39 with acute COVID-19. The chain uses TRBV4-3 and TRBJ1-4; unclear D gene. The CDR3 loop reads CASSQDSGGENEKLFF. The CDR3 nucleotides are TGCGCCAGCAGCCAAGATTCCGGCGGGGAAAATGAAAAACTGTTTTTT.